This passage covers 27 T cell receptor beta chains from one sample sequenced in a study of CD4 and CD8 cells across lung adenocarcinoma regions. MiXCR, applied by TCRdb to the PCR reads, yields one record per CDR3 protein. The table records 6,000 to 7,500 distinct CDR3 sequences, approximately 51% of them present only once. The sequencing sample was made of CD8+ T cells from the center of a lung tumor. The receptor set was obtained from a male donor with lung adenocarcinoma. The CD4 and CD8 labels of this study may be unreliable.

This clonotype was observed a few times. The gene calls are TRBV7-6 and TRBJ2-1; D is ambiguous. The CDR3 is 14 residues long. The V and J ends lost 2 bases and 9 bases respectively, with 14 bases between them. Germline V gives CDR1 SGHVS, CDR2 FNYEAQ. CDR3 amino acids: CASSLSPRSGEQFF. The CDR3 DNA reads TGTGCCAGCAGCTTAAGCCCTAGGTCCGGTGAGCAGTTCTTC.

This clonotype was picked up a small number of times. The chain links TRBV6-1 to TRBJ2-5; D assignment may be TRBD1 or TRBD2 (5 bases each). Matching the DNA end better, TRBJ2-7 makes the J call doubtful. The CDR3 covers 16 residues. The germline CDR1 and CDR2 sequences are MNHNS and SASEGT. As DNA, the CDR3 is TGTGCCAGCAGTGAAGCCGGGACGGCCAGCTCCTACGAGCAGTACTTC. Protein: CASSEAGTASSYEQYF.

The gene calls are TRBV6-1 and TRBJ2-3, with 11 nucleotides matching TRBD1. V shed 7 bases, J shed 1 base, and the junction held 1 base outside the gene matches. This CDR3 spans 14 amino acids. Germline CDR1 is MNHNS and CDR2 is SASEGT. The CDR3 protein is CASMDRGRTDTQYF. DNA of the CDR3: TGTGCCAGCATGGACAGGGGGCGCACAGATACGCAGTATTTT.

This clonotype was detected many times. This chain connects TRBV7-6 to TRBJ2-1; D might be TRBD1 (6 bases). CDR1 SGHVS and CDR2 FNYEAQ come from the germline V gene. Trimming removed 4 bases from V and 2 bases from J, with 15 bases in between. The CDR3 totals 16 residues. The CDR3 sequence: CASSSPQGATYNEQFF. The CDR3 DNA sequence: TGTGCCAGCAGCTCTCCACAGGGTGCGACCTACAATGAGCAGTTCTTC.

This clonotype was observed a few times. J is TRBJ2-5 and V is TRBV3-1; D may match TRBD1 or TRBD2 (5 bases each). The V end was cut by 4 bases, the J end by 9 bases, with 24 bases between. The germline gives CDR1 LGHDT, CDR2 YNNKEL (reference sequence). The CDR3 is 16 amino acids. CDR3 sequence (DNA): TGTGCCAGCAGCCTAAGTTACCGGGACCCCCCCAGGGCCCAGTACTTC. This gives the protein CASSLSYRDPPRAQYF.

The chain's CDR3 is CASRTGGAGNNEQFF. In DNA, the CDR3 is TGTGCCAGCCGGACCGGGGGGGCGGGTAACAATGAGCAGTTCTTC. The chain couples TRBV6-1 to TRBJ2-1; 8 bases match TRBD2. V trimming: 8 bases; J trimming: 5 bases; junction bases outside the gene matches: 11. Per germline, CDR1 MNHNS and CDR2 SASEGT. CDR3 length: 15 amino acids.

In its sample, this clonotype was seen a few times. The chain carries TRBV5-1 and TRBJ2-3; D ambiguous. V was trimmed by 4 bases and J by 3 bases, leaving 15 bases between them. The germline V gene has CDR1 SGHRS and CDR2 YFSETQ. The CDR3 loop spans 15 amino acids. The CDR3 nucleotides are TGCGCCAGCAGCCCCCTCGGGCAGATTACAGATACGCAGTATTTT. Translated: CASSPLGQITDTQYF.

V gene TRBV6-2 or TRBV6-3 combines with J gene TRBJ2-5; 11 bases line up with TRBD2. The end of the DNA aligns better with TRBJ2-7, so the J call may be wrong. Germline-derived CDR1 and CDR2 are MNHEY and SVGEGT. The CDR3 sequence is 16 residues long. CDR3 DNA: TGTGCCAGCAGGGCTCCTAGCGGGAGGAACCCCTACGAGCAGTACTTC. It codes for CASRAPSGRNPYEQYF.

J is TRBJ1-1 and V is TRBV10-3; D might be TRBD1 (5 bases). V was clipped by 10 bases and J by 3 bases, with 15 bases between them. This CDR3 spans 13 amino acids. The germline V gene has CDR1 ENHRY and CDR2 SYGVKD. This CDR3 reads CASRVSIYTEAFF. The DNA of the CDR3 is TGTGCCAGCAGGGTTTCGATCTACACTGAAGCTTTCTTT.

The chain has TRBV4-2 and TRBJ2-6; 7 bases align to TRBD2. The CDR3 is 17 residues long. The V gene's germline CDR1 is LGHNA and CDR2 YNFKEQ. Trimming at V came to 4 bases and at J to 0 bases, leaving 6 bases not matched to a gene. CDR3 sequence: CASSLSTSDSGANVLTF. As DNA, the CDR3 is TGTGCCAGCAGCCTCAGTACTAGCGACTCTGGGGCCAACGTCCTGACTTTC.

This sequence joins TRBV7-6 and TRBJ2-7; possible D gene TRBD1, 6 bases. The germline V and J ends were trimmed by 1 base and 0 bases, with 28 bases remaining between them. This CDR3 is 21 amino acids long. Germline CDR1 and CDR2: SGHVS and FNYEAQ. The chain's CDR3 is CASSLVSPRGASTPSSYEQYF. The CDR3, as DNA: TGTGCCAGCAGCTTAGTGTCGCCCAGGGGAGCCTCCACACCGAGCTCCTACGAGCAGTACTTC.

V usage is TRBV10-1 and J usage is TRBJ2-1; no firm D call. This CDR3 comprises 15 residues. Germline CDR1 is WNHNN and CDR2 is SYGVQD (reference sequence). V dropped 7 bases and J dropped 6 bases, with 19 bases sitting between them. As DNA, the CDR3 is TGCGCCAGCATTCAAGGAGTTCAGAGGACCAATGAGCAGTTCTTC. Translating gives CASIQGVQRTNEQFF.

This chain uses TRBV27 with TRBJ2-2; TRBD1 matches at 7 bases. Unmatched junction bases numbered 3, after V lost 7 bases and J lost 1 base. The CDR3 has 14 residues. Germline loops: CDR1 MNHEY, CDR2 SMNVEV (reference sequence). CDR3 coding DNA: TGTGCCAGCACCGACAGGGTGAACACCGGGGAGCTGTTTTTT. This encodes CASTDRVNTGELFF.

The chain uses TRBV5-1 and TRBJ2-1; maybe TRBD2 (6 bases). Per the germline V gene, CDR1 is SGHRS and CDR2 is YFSETQ. V was cut by 4 bases and J by 2 bases, with 16 bases left in between. The CDR3 runs 16 residues. The CDR3 spells CASSTASVTTYNEQFF. As DNA, the CDR3 is TGCGCCAGCAGCACCGCTAGCGTCACCACCTACAATGAGCAGTTCTTC.

This clonotype was counted at least ten times. The chain uses TRBV3-1 and TRBJ2-2; TRBD1 matches at 8 bases. In germline, CDR1 is LGHDT, CDR2 YNNKEL (reference sequence). The length of the CDR3 is 16 residues. J lost 7 bases, V lost 4 bases, and 11 bases had no gene match. The CDR3 loop is CASSPGQGGPGGELFF. CDR3 DNA sequence: TGTGCCAGCAGCCCCGGACAGGGCGGCCCGGGCGGGGAGCTGTTTTTT.

The sample holds many counts of this clonotype. This chain links TRBV6-1 with TRBJ2-1; D possibly corresponds to TRBD2 (6 bases). The CDR3 extends over 15 amino acids. CDR1 is MNHNS, CDR2 SASEGT, per germline. Trimming removed 7 bases from V and 0 bases from J, with 13 bases in between. The CDR3 sequence is CASTLGAGSYNEQFF. The CDR3 nucleotides read TGTGCCAGCACCCTAGGAGCGGGCTCCTACAATGAGCAGTTCTTC.

The rearrangement uses TRBV27 and TRBJ2-5; 9 nucleotides agree with TRBD2. Per the germline V gene, CDR1 is MNHEY and CDR2 is SMNVEV (reference sequence). J was trimmed by 5 bases and V by 5 bases; bases with no gene match: 15. The CDR3 loop spans 17 amino acids. The CDR3 sequence: CASSPSRTSARGETQYF. The CDR3 region has the DNA TGTGCCAGCAGTCCGTCCCGGACTAGCGCAAGGGGGGAGACCCAGTACTTC.

Only one count was recorded for this clonotype. V usage is TRBV5-1 and J usage is TRBJ1-2; TRBD1 agrees at 10 bases. V lost 7 bases and J lost 1; bases outside the gene matches: 7. The germline V gene has CDR1 SGHRS and CDR2 YFSETQ. This CDR3 is 15 amino acids long. The CDR3 sequence: CASRSDRGHNYGYTF. The CDR3 DNA reads as TGCGCCAGCCGCTCCGACAGGGGGCATAACTATGGCTACACCTTC.

This clonotype was observed at least ten times. The V call is TRBV6-1, the J call TRBJ2-3; 7 nucleotides agree with TRBD2. The ends lost 2 bases at V and 1 base at J; junction bases unmatched: 3. Per germline, CDR1 MNHNS and CDR2 SASEGT. CDR3 length equals 15 residues. The CDR3 sequence: CASSEIRGGTDTQYF. CDR3 bases: TGTGCCAGCAGTGAAATCCGGGGGGGCACAGATACGCAGTATTTT.

At least ten counts were recorded for this clonotype. This chain uses TRBV6-1 with TRBJ1-4; D is unclear. Deletions cut 6 bases from V and 6 bases from J, with 14 bases between. This CDR3 region has 14 residues. Germline CDR1 and CDR2: MNHNS and SASEGT. The CDR3 loop is CASSPSWLDEKLFF. The DNA for the CDR3 is TGTGCCAGCAGCCCCTCGTGGCTGGATGAAAAACTGTTTTTT.

This clonotype was recorded once. The chain is built from TRBV6-1 and TRBJ2-3; TRBD1 agrees at 7 bases. The DNA end favors TRBJ2-5, so the J call may be wrong. The CDR3 loop spans 13 amino acids. Germline loops: CDR1 MNHNS, CDR2 SASEGT. This CDR3 is CASSVGQTLTQYF. In DNA, the CDR3 is TGTGCCAGCAGCGTGGGACAGACTCTGACCCAGTACTTC.

This clonotype was recorded many times. V usage is TRBV7-6 and J usage is TRBJ2-1; 9 nucleotides agree with TRBD2. V was pared by 0 bases and J by 5 bases, with 8 bases of the junction left unmatched. Germline lookup yields CDR1 SGHVS and CDR2 FNYEAQ. There are 17 residues in the CDR3. CDR3: CASSLAGRGGLDNEQFF. As DNA, the CDR3 is TGTGCCAGCAGCTTAGCGGGGCGGGGGGGCTTAGACAATGAGCAGTTCTTC.

This clonotype was observed at least ten times. The chain's CDR3 is CASSHMSQSSYEQYF. The CDR3 DNA reads as TGTGCCAGCAGCCATATGTCCCAAAGCTCCTACGAGCAGTACTTC. The genes are TRBV7-8 and TRBJ2-7; D remains unclear. Trimming removed 5 bases at V and 0 bases at J, with 14 bases between. The CDR3 has 15 residues. Germline assignment: CDR1 SGHVS and CDR2 FQNEAQ.

This clonotype was picked up a small number of times. J is TRBJ1-1 and V is TRBV6-1, with 9 bases aligning to TRBD1. This CDR3 region has 14 residues. With 8 bases clipped from V and 4 bases from J, the junction kept 8 bases outside the gene matches. Germline CDR1 reads MNHNS; CDR2 reads SASEGT. The CDR3 loop reads CASFTPGQGTEAFF. In nucleotides, the CDR3 is TGTGCCAGCTTTACGCCGGGACAGGGCACTGAAGCTTTCTTT.

This clonotype has more than one count but fewer than ten. This chain joins TRBV24-1 and TRBJ2-6; D might be TRBD1 (5 bases). Germline CDR1 reads KGHDR; CDR2 reads SFDVKD. The germline V and J ends were trimmed by 4 bases and 0 bases, with 9 bases remaining between them. The CDR3 extends over 16 amino acids. CDR3 sequence reads: CATSDPTGSGANVLTF. As DNA, the CDR3 is TGTGCCACCAGTGACCCTACAGGCTCTGGGGCCAACGTCCTGACTTTC.

The J gene is TRBJ1-4, the V gene TRBV4-2; D unresolved. Trimming took off 5 bases at V and 0 bases at J, with 13 bases between the two ends. CDR3 length: 16 residues. Germline CDR1 reads LGHNA; CDR2 reads YNFKEQ. CDR3 sequence (DNA): TGTGCCAGCAGCGCACAACTCAGATCAACTAATGAAAAACTGTTTTTT. Amino acids: CASSAQLRSTNEKLFF.

V is TRBV6-1 and J is TRBJ2-2; 11 bases are a match to TRBD2. The CDR3 has 16 amino acids. Germline assignment: CDR1 MNHNS and CDR2 SASEGT. V was clipped by 7 bases and J by 0 bases; unmatched bases: 4. The CDR3 here is CASKQGLAANTGELFF. CDR3 in DNA: TGTGCCAGCAAGCAGGGACTAGCGGCGAACACCGGGGAGCTGTTTTTT.